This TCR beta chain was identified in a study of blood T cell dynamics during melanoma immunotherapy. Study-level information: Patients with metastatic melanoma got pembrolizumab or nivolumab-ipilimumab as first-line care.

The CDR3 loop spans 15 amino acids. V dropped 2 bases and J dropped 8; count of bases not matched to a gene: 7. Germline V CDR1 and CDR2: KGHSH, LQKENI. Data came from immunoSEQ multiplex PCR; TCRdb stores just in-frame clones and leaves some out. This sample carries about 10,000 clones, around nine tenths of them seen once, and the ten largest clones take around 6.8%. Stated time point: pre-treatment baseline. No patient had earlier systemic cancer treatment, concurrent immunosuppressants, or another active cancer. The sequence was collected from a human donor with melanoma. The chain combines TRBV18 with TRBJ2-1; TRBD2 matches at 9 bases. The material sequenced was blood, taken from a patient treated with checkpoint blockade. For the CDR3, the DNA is TGTGCCAGCTCACCAGGTAGCGGGAGTTTTGATGAGCAGTTCTTC. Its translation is CASSPGSGSFDEQFF.